The 18 T cell receptor beta chains reported below all come from one sample, sequenced in a study of graft-versus-host responses after intestinal transplantation (TCRdb year 2021). Intraepithelial and lamina propria lymphocytes were isolated from graft specimens using dithiothreitol, EDTA incubations and collagenase D digestion. Libraries came from the immunoSEQ multiplex PCR assay. TCRdb re-hosts the immuneACCESS table, in-frame sequences only. Its copies lack some clones; in the studies checked, an unresolved V gene accounts for under half of them, and the cause for the rest is not known. This sample is represented by approximately 17,000 clones; roughly 80% of them were singletons. The ten largest clonotypes hold around 3.8% of the sample. Sequences were derived from ileum tissue, sampled about 19 months after intestinal transplantation. These receptors all stem from a human patient who received an intestinal transplant, so some T cells may come from the graft donor.

The chain is built from TRBV6-5 and TRBJ1-2; weak D call: TRBD1 (6 bases). Between the trimmed V and J ends, which lost 3 bases and 6 bases, there was a span of 20 bases. The CDR3 has 16 amino acids. Germline-derived CDR1 and CDR2 are MNHEY and SVGAGI. In nucleotides, the CDR3 is TGTGCCAGCAGTTATGTGCAGGGGCAGGGTTTGAATGGCTACACCTTC. This translates into CASSYVQGQGLNGYTF.

The genes are TRBV11-2 and TRBJ2-7, with D maybe TRBD1 (6 bases). V dropped 1 base and J dropped 3 bases, with 13 bases sitting between them. The CDR3 sequence is 15 residues long. Per the germline V gene, CDR1 is SGHAT and CDR2 is FQNNGV. The CDR3 DNA is TGTGCCAGCAGCTTAGGCAGGACAGAGTTCTACGAGCAGTACTTC. It is translated as CASSLGRTEFYEQYF.

The V and J genes are TRBV30 and TRBJ2-5; TRBD2 might be the D (5 bases). The J call is uncertain, as TRBJ2-7 better fits the DNA end. The length of the CDR3 is 14 residues. The germline gives CDR1 GTSNPN, CDR2 SVGIG (reference sequence). In DNA form, the CDR3 reads TGTGCCTGCAAACGGTTTCGGGATTCCTACGAGCAGTACTTC. It specifies CACKRFRDSYEQYF.

This CDR3 is CASSLTLAAYEQYF. CDR3 nucleotide sequence: TGTGCCAGCAGCTTGACACTAGCGGCCTACGAGCAGTACTTC. The chain links TRBV5-6 to TRBJ2-7; TRBD2 agrees at 8 bases. The germline V gene encodes CDR1 SGHDT and CDR2 YYEEEE. V was pared by 1 base and J by 2 bases, with 2 bases of the junction left unmatched. This CDR3 is built from 14 residues.

The rearrangement joins TRBV18 to TRBJ2-5, with 10 bases aligning to TRBD2. After removal of 0 bases from V and 5 bases from J, the junction contained 9 bases not matched to a gene. The germline V gene encodes CDR1 KGHSH and CDR2 LQKENI. The CDR3 spans 17 residues. The CDR3 here is CASSPPGLARSQETQYF. The CDR3, as DNA: TGTGCCAGCTCACCACCGGGACTAGCGAGGTCCCAGGAGACCCAGTACTTC.

Only one count was recorded for this clone. This chain joins TRBV2 and TRBJ2-3; a weak D match, TRBD1 (5 bases). Germline CDR1 is SNHLY and CDR2 is FYNNEI. The CDR3 is made up of 12 amino acids. Trimming cost V 6 bases and J 6 bases, with 10 bases left between them. Here the CDR3 DNA reads TGTGCCAGCAGCGTTCAGGGTGATACGCAGTATTTT. It is translated as CASSVQGDTQYF.

The chain uses TRBV5-1 and TRBJ2-3; D uncertain. CDR3 length equals 17 residues. In germline, CDR1 is SGHRS, CDR2 YFSETQ. V lost 0 bases and J 0 bases, leaving 14 bases between the germline ends. The chain's CDR3 is CASSLAQDYSSTDTQYF. For the CDR3, the DNA is TGCGCCAGCAGCTTGGCCCAGGATTACTCTAGCACAGATACGCAGTATTTT.

This clone was picked up one time. The chain couples TRBV6-5 to TRBJ2-7; D is uncertain. From germline, CDR1 is MNHEY and CDR2 SVGAGI. The CDR3 loop spans 14 amino acids. The ends were cut back, 0 bases at V and 1 base at J, with 7 bases in the middle. The CDR3 DNA reads as TGTGCCAGCAGTTACTCTTGGAATTCCTACGAGCAGTACTTC. Translating gives CASSYSWNSYEQYF.

The chain uses TRBV6-1 and TRBJ1-1, with TRBD1 as a possible D gene (6 bases). V was pared by 7 bases and J by 2 bases, with 11 bases between. This CDR3 region has 13 residues. Germline lookup yields CDR1 MNHNS and CDR2 SASEGT. This CDR3 is CASTMDRNTEAFF. As DNA, the CDR3 is TGTGCCAGCACCATGGACAGAAACACTGAAGCTTTCTTT.

The chain is built from TRBV19 and TRBJ2-3; D may be TRBD2 (6 bases). CDR3 size: 13 residues. The ends were cut back, 9 bases at V and 2 bases at J, with 12 bases in the middle. Germline CDR1 is LNHDA and CDR2 is SQIVND (reference sequence). The CDR3, as DNA: TGTGCCAGCAGGGACTCTCACACAGATACGCAGTATTTT. Translated, it gives CASRDSHTDTQYF.

The rearrangement joins TRBV7-9 to TRBJ1-5, with D maybe TRBD1 (5 bases). This CDR3 contains 14 residues. V was trimmed by 5 bases and J by 4 bases, leaving 12 bases between them. Germline V CDR1 and CDR2: SEHNR, FQNEAQ (reference sequence). The CDR3 loop reads CASSGSTANQPQHF. In nucleotides, the CDR3 is TGTGCCAGCAGCGGATCGACAGCTAATCAGCCCCAGCATTTT. Filled out from reference TRBV7-9 and TRBJ1-5, the complete variable domain reads DTGVSQNPRHKITKRGQNVTFRCDPISEHNRLYWYRQTLGQGPEFLTYFQNEAQLEKSRLLSDRFSAERPKGSFSTLEIQRTEQGDSAMYLCASSGSTANQPQHFGDGTRLSIL.

This chain links TRBV5-1 with TRBJ2-5; 7 nucleotides line up with TRBD2. With V trimmed by 3 bases and J by 3 bases, 5 bases remained unmatched. Germline assignment: CDR1 SGHRS and CDR2 YFSETQ. This CDR3 has 14 residues. As DNA, the CDR3 is TGCGCCAGCAGCTCCTCAGCGGGGAAAGAGACCCAGTACTTC. It codes for CASSSSAGKETQYF. Using reference TRBV5-1 and TRBJ2-5 for the parts outside the CDR3, the full variable domain is KAGVTQTPRYLIKTRGQQVTLSCSPISGHRSVSWYQQTPGQGLQFLFEYFSETQRNKGNFPGRFSGRQFSNSRSEMNVSTLELGDSALYLCASSSSAGKETQYFGPGTRLLVL.

The V call is TRBV28, the J call TRBJ2-5, with 7 bases matching TRBD2. With the DNA end fitting TRBJ2-7 better, the J assignment may be wrong. The germline gives CDR1 MDHEN, CDR2 SYDVKM. The CDR3 sequence is 13 residues long. CDR3 amino acids: CASTSGTTYEQYF. CDR3 in DNA: TGTGCCAGTACCAGCGGGACGACCTACGAGCAGTACTTC.

The chain has TRBV7-9 and TRBJ1-3, with no clear D. The CDR3 consists of 15 residues. CDR1 and CDR2 (germline): SEHNR, FQNEAQ (reference sequence). Trimming took 3 bases from V and 0 from J, leaving 9 bases between them. The CDR3 reads CASSFDVLSGNTIYF. The CDR3 nucleotides are TGTGCCAGCAGCTTTGACGTCCTCTCTGGAAACACCATATATTTT.

Only a few counts were recorded for this clone. The V and J genes are TRBV9 and TRBJ2-3; TRBD2 is a possible D gene (7 bases). CDR3 length: 15 amino acids. V lost 0 bases and J lost 1, with 9 bases in between. Germline V lookup: CDR1 SGDLS, CDR2 YYNGEE. The DNA of the CDR3 is TGTGCCAGCAGCGTAGCGGGGGGCCGCACAGATACGCAGTATTTT. As protein: CASSVAGGRTDTQYF.

The chain combines TRBV11-3 with TRBJ2-3; 9 positions match TRBD2. V dropped 5 bases and J dropped 6; count of bases not matched to a gene: 15. This CDR3 spans 17 amino acids. Germline assignment: CDR1 SGHNT and CDR2 YENEEA. CDR3 region: CASSLERGATLYDTQYF. For the CDR3, the DNA is TGTGCCAGCAGCCTTGAGCGGGGGGCCACCCTGTACGATACGCAGTATTTT.

There are a few counts of this clone. The rearrangement joins TRBV19 to TRBJ1-5; D call uncertain. CDR3 length equals 15 residues. Looked up from germline, CDR1 is LNHDA and CDR2 is SQIVND (reference sequence). The V and J ends lost 2 bases and 2 bases respectively, with 10 bases between them. CDR3: CASSIMGSRNQPQHF. The CDR3 nucleotides read TGTGCCAGTAGTATAATGGGCAGCCGCAATCAGCCCCAGCATTTT.

This clone was detected only once. This chain links TRBV6-6 with TRBJ2-5; D is possibly TRBD1 or TRBD2 (5 bases each). Germline CDR1 MNHNY, CDR2 SVGAGI (reference sequence). This CDR3 has 15 amino acids. V was clipped by 4 bases and J by 2 bases, with 14 bases between them. The DNA for the CDR3 is TGTGCCAGCAGTTGGGCTCGGGGCGTTCAAGAGACCCAGTACTTC. Translated, it gives CASSWARGVQETQYF.